The clone carrying this TCR beta chain was recorded many times. Antigen specificity is unknown. The data are from a study of T-cell reconstitution after alpha-beta-depleted transplantation in children. Study results and limitations: A year had passed since transplant, and T-cell counts and diversity by then came mostly from newly produced T cells. The high TCRbeta diversity at day 60 in some patients came from surviving recipient T cells and thymic progenitors.

Germline-derived CDR1 and CDR2 are SGHRS and YFSETQ. The CDR3 has 15 amino acids. V trimming: 6 bases; J trimming: 3 bases; junction bases outside the gene matches: 8. Using unique molecular identifiers, the investigators prepared the TCRbeta library. TCRdb recomputed calls from the PCR reads with MiXCR, one row per CDR3 protein. The sample contains fewer than 350,000 distinct CDR3 sequences, 10% of which appear only once. The sample was PBMCs, taken before TCRalphabeta/CD19-depleted stem cell transplant. The receptor comes from a boy younger than two with acute myeloid leukemia, due to receive a stem cell transplant. The V and J genes are TRBV5-1 and TRBJ2-5, with 10 bases lining up with TRBD2. The CDR3 sequence: CASTRAGGPEETQYF. CDR3 bases: TGCGCCAGCACCCGAGCGGGGGGGCCTGAAGAGACCCAGTACTTC.